This paragraph covers one TCR beta chain sequence. CDR3 length: 13 amino acids. V lost 6 bases and J lost 3; bases outside the gene matches: 4. Looked up from germline, CDR1 is MNHEY and CDR2 is SVGAGI. This record comes from a study of blood T cell repertoires in COVID-19. Study as a whole: The origin of the acute and convalescent COVID-19 samples was the United States, Italy and Spain. From T cells, B-cell-depleted T cells, or PBMCs came the material, which was cDNA or gDNA.

Original analysis: For nucleated cells, counts were estimated from reference gene primer amplification. Clones were read by immunoSEQ multiplex PCR, and TCRdb kept only the in-frame ones, dropping some. The DNA was the basis for D and trimming; V, J and clone size are from that table. The repertoire includes about 100,000 clones, roughly 90% of them detected once, and less than 7.5% sits in the top ten. This chain uses TRBV6-5 with TRBJ1-1, with 7 bases lining up with TRBD1. The sequenced sample consisted of peripheral blood. This receptor was obtained from an older woman with acute or convalescent COVID-19. The chain's CDR3 is CASSRGGDTEAFF. The CDR3 DNA is TGTGCCAGCAGCCGAGGGGGCGACACTGAAGCTTTCTTT.